This T cell receptor (beta chain) was identified in a study of Tregs in tolerant kidney transplant recipients (dated by TCRdb to the late 2010s). Context from the whole study: Before combined kidney and bone marrow transplantation, this study identified donor-specific regulatory T cells using TCRbeta sequencing and then followed those same cells after transplant.

As concerns this clone: Its antigen remains undetermined. Base qualities are missing; no much larger clone stands one base away.

Broad study findings and their caveats: For some patients, the PCR primers changed as time went on, which meant samples from those patients could not be compared with one another at the nucleotide level. Biological reproducibility was not directly addressed, though technical replication error appeared minimal. Because only a small number of patients were included, the study had limitations, and the results will need to be validated in larger populations as well as under other immunosuppression protocols. Expanding Tregs with activated donor B cells appeared to identify the most biologically relevant and donor-specific TCRbeta repertoire. Donor-specific Treg expansion exceeded global Treg expansion in tolerant patients, suggesting antigen-driven rather than nonspecific expansion.

Genomic DNA was extracted from sorted cells with the QIAGEN DNeasy Blood and Tissue Kit for TCRbeta CDR3 sequencing. High-throughput TCRbeta CDR3 sequencing, which included PCR amplification with bias correction and internal controls, was done commercially through immunoSEQ. In the original analysis: Unique productive TCRbeta sequences were defined by CDR3 nucleotide sequence where primers matched, otherwise by CDR3 amino acid sequence with Vbeta and Jbeta genes. To correct sorting error, sequences shared between sorted populations at a frequency ratio of 2:1 or less were removed; the rest were assigned to the higher population. A sequence was defined as donor-reactive if the sequence was expanded at least 5-fold in CFSE-low cells compared with unstimulated cells and had a frequency of at least 0.01% in CFSE-low cells. Repertoire divergence was quantified by Jensen-Shannon divergence using the top 100 TCRbeta sequences ranked by frequency. When a sample had multiple sequencing runs, each run was corrected for sorting error separately and the runs were then pooled. Entries here come from immuneACCESS through TCRdb and include only in-frame sequences with V and J called. Some clones fail to appear in such tables; in the studies checked, an unresolved V gene covers under half of the shortfall, and the cause of the remainder is unknown. For V, J and clone size, that table is used; D and trimming come from the DNA. The sample contains 100,000 or so clones, 93% of them found a single time. About 1.5% of the sample rests with the top ten.

The transplants used related donors along with nonmyeloablative bone marrow transplantation, and in the human trials mixed chimerism was transient. Unstimulated Tregs (CD4+CD25+CD127-), CD4+ non-Tregs (CD4+CD25-), CD4 and CD8 cells were FACS-sorted from thawed PBMCs. Patients were a few combined kidney and bone marrow transplant recipients from the ITN036ST trial, and only these trial subjects had samples available. Healthy control blood was processed to PBMCs by Ficoll density gradient and cryopreserved, and patient PBMCs were collected before and after transplant. Trimmed from V: 6 bases; trimmed from J: 6 bases; junction bases lacking a gene match: 13. CDR1 LGHNA and CDR2 YNFKEQ are derived from the germline V gene. The CDR3, from cysteine to phenylalanine, totals 16 residues. Here the CDR3 DNA is all that survives: 48 bases in frame from base 1.

This TCR derives from a human patient who received a combined kidney and bone marrow transplant. Some T cells present after a transplant may be cells of the graft donor. The sequence links TRBV4-2 to TRBJ2-1; 8 nucleotides in the junction match TRBD2. The sequencing used CD4+ T cells from blood (PBMCs), collected 12 months after the transplant. The CDR3 reads CASRPSRGLAGNEQFF. Read as DNA, the sequence is TGTGCCAGCAGACCATCACGAGGACTAGCAGGCAATGAGCAGTTCTTC.